Listed here are 27 T cell receptor beta chains from one sample, sequenced in a study of blood T cell repertoires in COVID-19. Clones were sequenced by immunoSEQ multiplex PCR, and TCRdb holds only the in-frame ones, with some missing. The data show about 200,000 clones, with 80% to 90% seen just once and 7.6% held by the top ten. Sequenced: peripheral blood. These receptors were taken from a woman between 45 and 60 years old with active or convalescent COVID-19.

CDR3 sequence reads: CASSVATRQGITGANVLTF. The CDR3, as DNA: TGTGCCAGCAGCGTAGCTACGAGACAGGGAATAACTGGGGCCAACGTCCTGACTTTC. The J gene is TRBJ2-6, the V gene TRBV9; 7 bases are a match to TRBD1. This CDR3 has 19 amino acids. Germline trimming cut 0 bases from V and 2 bases from J; bases unmatched to any gene: 11. Germline V gene data show CDR1 as SGDLS and CDR2 as YYNGEE.

This clone was seen only once. The rearrangement links TRBV7-9 to TRBJ1-1, with a possible D match to TRBD1 (5 bases). V was cut by 5 bases and J by 11 bases, with 24 bases left in between. The germline V gene has CDR1 SEHNR and CDR2 FQNEAQ (reference sequence). CDR3 length equals 15 residues. The CDR3 protein is CASSPLGRGYVRAFF. The CDR3 DNA reads as TGTGCCAGCAGCCCCCTGGGGCGGGGTTATGTCAGGGCTTTCTTT.

This CDR3 is CASSPAPGLTYEQYF. The CDR3 coding sequence is TGTGCCAGCTCACCTGCACCGGGACTTACGTACGAGCAGTACTTC. The genes are TRBV18 and TRBJ2-7; a weak D match, TRBD2 (6 bases). Germline CDR1 reads KGHSH; CDR2 reads LQKENI. The CDR3 runs 15 residues. The germline V and J ends were trimmed by 3 bases and 4 bases, with 16 bases remaining between them.

This rearrangement joins TRBV5-1 to TRBJ2-2; TRBD2 matches at 7 bases. The CDR3 has 16 residues. Germline V gene data show CDR1 as SGHRS and CDR2 as YFSETQ. Losses at the gene ends were 4 bases for V and 4 bases for J; bases not matched to a gene: 10. The CDR3 here is CASSRQAGVGTGELFF. CDR3 in DNA: TGCGCCAGCAGCCGCCAGGCGGGAGTGGGCACCGGGGAGCTGTTTTTT.

The rearrangement uses TRBV12-3 or TRBV12-4 and TRBJ2-5; TRBD1 is a possible D gene (5 bases). The CDR3 length is 13 residues. V was shortened by 7 bases and J by 7 bases, with 16 bases between the two germline ends. The CDR3: CASTTGKVRTQYF. DNA of the CDR3: TGTGCCAGCACTACAGGAAAGGTCCGGACCCAGTACTTC.

The gene calls are TRBV6-5 and TRBJ1-1, with TRBD1 as a possible D gene (6 bases). The CDR3 runs 15 residues. Germline V lookup: CDR1 MNHEY, CDR2 SVGAGI. V was shortened by 7 bases and J by 0 bases, with 15 bases between the two germline ends. The DNA of the CDR3 is TGTGCCAGCAAGACAAGGGACACCATGAACACTGAAGCTTTCTTT. Translating gives CASKTRDTMNTEAFF.

The genes are TRBV9 and TRBJ2-1; D remains unclear. In germline, CDR1 is SGDLS, CDR2 YYNGEE. The CDR3 is 12 residues long. V dropped 4 bases and J dropped 8 bases, with 10 bases sitting between them. The CDR3: CASSPGGHEQFF. As DNA, the CDR3 is TGTGCCAGCAGCCCCGGCGGCCATGAGCAGTTCTTC.

The chain employs TRBV7-4 and TRBJ1-3; TRBD1 aligns across 8 bases. The CDR3 is made up of 17 amino acids. Germline CDR1 and CDR2: SGHVT and SQSDAQ. V dropped 2 bases and J dropped 4; count of bases not matched to a gene: 10. The CDR3 DNA sequence: TGTGCCAGCAGCTTAACCCGACAGGGGACGGGGGGAAACACCATATATTTT. Translating it yields CASSLTRQGTGGNTIYF. Filled out from reference TRBV7-4 and TRBJ1-3, the complete variable domain reads GAGVSQSPRYKVAKRGRDVALRCDSISGHVTLYWYRQTLGQGSEVLTYSQSDAQRDKSGRPSGRFSAERPERSVSTLKIQRTEQGDSAVYLCASSLTRQGTGGNTIYFGEGSWLTVV.

The rearrangement links TRBV10-3 to TRBJ2-1, with 8 bases that match TRBD2. With V trimmed by 7 bases and J by 5 bases, 10 bases remained unmatched. Germline lookup yields CDR1 ENHRY and CDR2 SYGVKD. This CDR3 region has 15 residues. The CDR3 protein is CAIKPGTRANNEQFF. In DNA, the CDR3 is TGTGCCATCAAACCGGGGACTAGGGCTAACAATGAGCAGTTCTTC.

The chain links TRBV29-1 to TRBJ1-2; D gene uncertain. Between the trimmed V and J ends, which lost 6 bases and 2 bases, there was a span of 16 bases. The length of the CDR3 is 14 residues. CDR1 and CDR2 from the germline V gene are SQVTM and ANQGSEA. Written as DNA, the CDR3 is TGCAGCGTCCGGACCGCCGGGAACAACTATGGCTACACCTTC. As protein: CSVRTAGNNYGYTF.

The chain uses TRBV28 and TRBJ2-1, with 10 bases aligning to TRBD2. Germline-derived CDR1 and CDR2 are MDHEN and SYDVKM. CDR3 length: 19 residues. The ends lost 3 bases at V and 10 bases at J; junction bases unmatched: 21. CDR3 DNA: TGTGCCAGCAGTTTGGGGCCCCTACCGGGACTAGCGTCGACGAGGGAGCAGTTCTTC. Translated: CASSLGPLPGLASTREQFF.

This clone was recorded once. This chain links TRBV11-2 with TRBJ2-5; 12 positions match TRBD2. V trimming: 1 base; J trimming: 5 bases; junction bases outside the gene matches: 5. The CDR3 sequence is 16 residues long. From germline, CDR1 is SGHAT and CDR2 FQNNGV. The CDR3 loop reads CASSLVTSGRMETQYF. The DNA for the CDR3 is TGTGCCAGCAGCTTAGTCACTAGCGGGAGGATGGAGACCCAGTACTTC.

The genes are TRBV28 and TRBJ1-2; 8 positions agree with TRBD1. Losses at the gene ends were 6 bases for V and 0 bases for J; bases not matched to a gene: 9. CDR1 is MDHEN, CDR2 SYDVKM, per germline. This CDR3 comprises 16 residues. CDR3 DNA sequence: TGTGCCAGCAGCATACACACAGGGGGAGCTAACTATGGCTACACCTTC. Protein: CASSIHTGGANYGYTF.

The chain combines TRBV14 with TRBJ2-2, with 7 bases aligning to TRBD2. Germline V gene lookup returns CDR1 SGHDN and CDR2 FVKESK. The length of the CDR3 is 14 residues. The V and J ends lost 1 base and 4 bases, in that order; junction bases with no gene match: 0. CDR3 loop: CASSQGGGTGELFF. The CDR3 bases are TGTGCCAGCAGCCAAGGGGGGGGCACCGGGGAGCTGTTTTTT.

The gene calls are TRBV4-2 and TRBJ1-3; perhaps TRBD1 as D (6 bases). The CDR3 has 15 amino acids. Germline values: CDR1 LGHNA, CDR2 YNFKEQ. Trimming pared 5 bases from V and 1 base from J, leaving 12 bases between. The CDR3 loop reads CASSMTQGSGNTIYF. In DNA form, the CDR3 reads TGTGCCAGCAGCATGACCCAGGGGTCTGGAAACACCATATATTTT.

This chain joins TRBV5-5 and TRBJ1-2, with D unresolved. V was pared by 1 base and J by 8 bases, with 12 bases between. The CDR3 extends over 13 amino acids. Germline V CDR1 and CDR2: SGHKS, YYEKEE (reference sequence). The CDR3 DNA sequence: TGTGCCAGCAGCTTGAACAGTCGTACGGGCTACACCTTC. This gives the protein CASSLNSRTGYTF.

J is TRBJ1-1 and V is TRBV24-1; D ambiguous. The V gene's germline CDR1 is KGHDR and CDR2 SFDVKD. The CDR3 sequence is 13 residues long. Trimming pared 7 bases from V and 0 bases from J, leaving 8 bases between. The CDR3 here is CATSGGLNTEAFF. The CDR3, as DNA: TGTGCCACCAGCGGAGGGTTGAACACTGAAGCTTTCTTT.

The V and J genes are TRBV3-1 (or the pseudogene TRBV3-2) and TRBJ2-3, with D maybe TRBD2 (6 bases). Germline CDR1 reads LGHDT; CDR2 reads YNNKEL (reference sequence). The V end was cut by 10 bases, the J end by 4 bases, with 9 bases between. The CDR3 loop spans 11 amino acids. In nucleotides, the CDR3 is TGTGCCACCGCTAGCGCAGATACGCAGTATTTT. This sequence encodes CATASADTQYF.

This rearrangement joins TRBV6-5 to TRBJ2-5, with TRBD2 matching over 11 bases. Trimming removed 8 bases from V and 5 bases from J; junction bases left unmatched: 10. Germline V gene sequence: CDR1 MNHEY, CDR2 SVGAGI. CDR3 length: 15 residues. The CDR3 coding sequence is TGTGCCAGCCGACTAGCGGGATTGAGGGGCGAGACCCAGTACTTC. It translates to CASRLAGLRGETQYF.

The chain has TRBV5-1 and TRBJ1-1; TRBD1 aligns across 9 bases. CDR1 and CDR2 from the germline V gene are SGHRS and YFSETQ. The V and J ends lost 4 bases and 3 bases, in that order; junction bases with no gene match: 4. The CDR3 has 14 residues. The CDR3 loop reads CASSAGTGHTEAFF. The CDR3 bases are TGCGCCAGCAGCGCCGGGACAGGGCACACTGAAGCTTTCTTT.

This chain connects TRBV9 to TRBJ2-1; 11 nucleotides agree with TRBD2. This CDR3 has 13 amino acids. The V gene's germline CDR1 is SGDLS and CDR2 YYNGEE. V shed 7 bases and J 6 bases; nucleotides not matched to a gene: 3. The DNA for the CDR3 is TGTGCCAGCGGGACTAGCGGCCCCAATGAGCAGTTCTTC. Translating gives CASGTSGPNEQFF.

The V and J genes are TRBV10-2 and TRBJ1-2, with D possibly being TRBD1 (6 bases). The CDR3 has 14 residues. Germline V gene lookup returns CDR1 WSHSY and CDR2 SAAADI. V dropped 6 bases and J dropped 1 base, with 12 bases sitting between them. Here the CDR3 DNA reads TGCGCCAGCAGCCGGGACACGAGTAACTATGGCTACACCTTC. It codes for CASSRDTSNYGYTF.

This chain joins TRBV28 and TRBJ1-5; D is unresolved. The ends were cut back, 2 bases at V and 5 bases at J, with 4 bases in the middle. The CDR3 length is 12 residues. CDR1 and CDR2 from the germline V gene are MDHEN and SYDVKM. The CDR3 sequence is CASSLIDQPQHF. The CDR3 DNA follows: TGTGCCAGCAGTTTAATCGATCAGCCCCAGCATTTT.

The chain joins TRBV7-9 to TRBJ1-6; D ambiguous. Germline V CDR1 and CDR2: SEHNR, FQNEAQ (reference sequence). This CDR3 contains 12 residues. V dropped 5 bases and J dropped 11 bases, with 10 bases sitting between them. The CDR3 loop reads CASSHSTPPLHF. The CDR3 DNA sequence: TGTGCCAGCAGCCACAGCACTCCACCCCTCCACTTT.

The J gene is TRBJ1-2, the V gene TRBV6-5; D not certain. The CDR3 spans 13 residues. Per germline, CDR1 MNHEY and CDR2 SVGAGI. V dropped 2 bases and J dropped 8 bases, with 12 bases sitting between them. The CDR3 DNA is TGTGCCAGCAGTTACGGCCTGCCGGGGGGCTACACCTTC. This gives the protein CASSYGLPGGYTF.

This clone was detected once. The chain uses TRBV30 and TRBJ1-6; possible D gene TRBD1, 6 bases. The length of the CDR3 is 14 residues. The V gene lost 3 bases and the J gene lost 3 bases, with 9 bases spanning the gap. Germline V gene lookup returns CDR1 GTSNPN and CDR2 SVGIG (reference sequence). In DNA, the CDR3 is TGTGCCTGGAGGGCGACAGGCTATAATTCACCCCTCCACTTT. The encoded protein is CAWRATGYNSPLHF.

The chain couples TRBV5-1 to TRBJ2-7, with D perhaps TRBD1 (6 bases). Trimming removed 4 bases from V and 5 bases from J, with 16 bases in between. CDR3 length equals 14 residues. Per the germline V gene, CDR1 is SGHRS and CDR2 is YFSETQ. The CDR3 nucleotides read TGCGCCAGCAGCCCGACAGGCCCCCGAAACGAGCAGTACTTC. Its translation is CASSPTGPRNEQYF.